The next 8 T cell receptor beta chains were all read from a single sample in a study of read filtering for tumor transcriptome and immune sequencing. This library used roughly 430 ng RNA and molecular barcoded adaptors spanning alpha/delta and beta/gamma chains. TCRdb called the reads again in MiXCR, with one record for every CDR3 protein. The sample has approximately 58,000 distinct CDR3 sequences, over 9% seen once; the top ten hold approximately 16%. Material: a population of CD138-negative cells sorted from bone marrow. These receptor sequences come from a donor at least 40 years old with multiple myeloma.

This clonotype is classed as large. The CDR3 loop reads CASSPAGGTEAFF. DNA of the CDR3: TGTGCCAGCTCACCAGCCGGGGGAACTGAAGCTTTCTTT. J is TRBJ1-6 and V is TRBV18, with D maybe TRBD1 (5 bases). TRBJ1-1 matches the DNA end more closely, so the J call is doubtful. In germline, CDR1 is KGHSH, CDR2 LQKENI. The CDR3 length is 13 residues.

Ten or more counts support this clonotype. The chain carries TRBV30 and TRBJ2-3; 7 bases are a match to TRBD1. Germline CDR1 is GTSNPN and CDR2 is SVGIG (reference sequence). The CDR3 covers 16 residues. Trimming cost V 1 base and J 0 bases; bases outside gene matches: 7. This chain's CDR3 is CAWSAEQGKSTDTQYF. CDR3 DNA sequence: TGTGCCTGGAGTGCAGAACAGGGGAAAAGCACAGATACGCAGTATTTT. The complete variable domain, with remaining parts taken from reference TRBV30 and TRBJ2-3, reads SQTIHQWPATLVQPVGSPLSLECTVEGTSNPNLYWYRQAAGRGLQLLFYSVGIGQISSEVPQNLSASRPQDRQFILSSKKLLLSDSGFYLCAWSAEQGKSTDTQYFGPGTRLTVL.

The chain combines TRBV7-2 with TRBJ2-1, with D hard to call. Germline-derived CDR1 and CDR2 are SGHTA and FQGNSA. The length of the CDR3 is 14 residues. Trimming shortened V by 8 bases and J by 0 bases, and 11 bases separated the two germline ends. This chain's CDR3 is CASLRPGSYNEQFF. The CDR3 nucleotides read TGTGCCAGCCTTCGCCCTGGCTCCTACAATGAGCAGTTCTTC.

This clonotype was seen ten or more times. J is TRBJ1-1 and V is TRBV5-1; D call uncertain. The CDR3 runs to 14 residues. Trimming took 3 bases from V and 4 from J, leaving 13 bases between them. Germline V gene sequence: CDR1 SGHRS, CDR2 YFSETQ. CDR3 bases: TGCGCCAGCAGCTCAATTGGCCCCGGCACTGAAGCTTTCTTT. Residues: CASSSIGPGTEAFF.

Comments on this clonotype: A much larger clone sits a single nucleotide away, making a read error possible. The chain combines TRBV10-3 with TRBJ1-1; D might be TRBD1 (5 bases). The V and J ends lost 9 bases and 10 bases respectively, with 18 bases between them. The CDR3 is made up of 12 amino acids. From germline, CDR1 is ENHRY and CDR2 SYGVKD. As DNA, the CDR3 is TGTGCCATTTCGCCTGGGGACGGTGGAGCTTTCTTT. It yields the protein CAISPGDGGAFF.

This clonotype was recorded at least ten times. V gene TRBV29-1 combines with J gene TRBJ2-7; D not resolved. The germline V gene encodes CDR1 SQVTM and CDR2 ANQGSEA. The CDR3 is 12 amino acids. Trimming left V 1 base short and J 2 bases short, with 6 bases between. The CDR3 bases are TGCAGCGTTGAAGGGCCCGCCTACGAGCAGTACTTC. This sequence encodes CSVEGPAYEQYF.

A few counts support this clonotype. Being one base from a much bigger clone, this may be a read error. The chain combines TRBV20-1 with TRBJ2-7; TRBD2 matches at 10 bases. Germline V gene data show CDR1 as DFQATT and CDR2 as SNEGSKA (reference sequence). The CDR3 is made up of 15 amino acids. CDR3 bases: TGCTGTGCTTCCCCCCCCAGCGGGGGGGCCGACGAGCAGTACTTC. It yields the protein CCASPPSGGADEQYF.

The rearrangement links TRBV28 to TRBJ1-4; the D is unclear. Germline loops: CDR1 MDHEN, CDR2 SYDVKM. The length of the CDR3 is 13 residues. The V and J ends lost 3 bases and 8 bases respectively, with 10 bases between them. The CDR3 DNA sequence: TGTGCCAGCAGTTTTGGGGTGGGGGAAAAACTGTTTTTT. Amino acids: CASSFGVGEKLFF.